The clone carrying this TCR beta chain has only one observation. The record originates from a study of control samples from healthy donors and cancer patients. The table came from immunoSEQ multiplex PCR; TCRdb's copy has only in-frame clones and leaves some out. The table includes about 180,000 clones, 91% detected once. Germline CDR1 SSHAT, CDR2 FNYEAQ (reference sequence). This CDR3 is 12 amino acids long. The V gene lost 5 bases and the J gene lost 2 bases, with 7 bases spanning the gap. This receptor was taken from a middle-aged woman in good health. Sample: blood. J is TRBJ2-7 and V is TRBV7-7; D remains unclear. DNA for the CDR3: TGTGCCAGCAGCCCTCTAACCTACGAGCAGTACTTC. Protein: CASSPLTYEQYF.